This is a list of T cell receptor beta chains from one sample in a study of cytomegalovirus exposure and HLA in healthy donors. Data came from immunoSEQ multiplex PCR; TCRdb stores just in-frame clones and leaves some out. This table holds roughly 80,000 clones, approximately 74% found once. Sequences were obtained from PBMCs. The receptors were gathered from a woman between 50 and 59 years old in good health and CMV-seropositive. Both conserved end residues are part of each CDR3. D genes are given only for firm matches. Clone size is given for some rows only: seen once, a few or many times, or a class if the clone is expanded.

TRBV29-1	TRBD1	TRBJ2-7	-	TGCAGCGTTTCCGGGACAGGGAGCCCCTACGAGCAGTACTTC	CSVSGTGSPYEQYF
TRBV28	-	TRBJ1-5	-	TGTGCCAGCACCCCGCAGGGCGGCCAGCCCCAGCATTTT	CASTPQGGQPQHF
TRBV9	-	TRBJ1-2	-	TGTGCCAGCAGCGTGGGAGAGACGGGCAGCTATGGCTACACCTTC	CASSVGETGSYGYTF
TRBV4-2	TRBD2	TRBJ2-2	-	TGTGCCAGCAGCCAAGAGGAGGGAGGGCTTTCGGGGGAGCTGTTTTTT	CASSQEEGGLSGELFF
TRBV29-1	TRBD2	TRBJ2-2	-	TGCAGCGTTGGGCGGGGGGCTGGCCGCGGGGAGCTGTTTTTT	CSVGRGAGRGELFF
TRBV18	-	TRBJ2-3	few	TGTGCCAGCTCACCCCCGAGCACAGATACGCAGTATTTT	CASSPPSTDTQYF
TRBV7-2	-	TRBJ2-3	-	TGTGCCAGCAGCCCGACTAGGAATACGCAGTATTTT	CASSPTRNTQYF
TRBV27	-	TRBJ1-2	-	TGTGCCAGCAGCTCCCCCAGGGGAGGGGGCTATGGCTACACCTTC	CASSSPRGGGYGYTF
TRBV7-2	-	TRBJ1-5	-	TGTGCCAGCAGCGAGAGAGGACAGACGGCAGATTTTAGCAATCAGCCCCAGCATTTT	CASSERGQTADFSNQPQHF
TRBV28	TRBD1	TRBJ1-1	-	TGTGCCAGCAGTAGAGTTGGGACAGTTAACACTGAAGCTTTCTTT	CASSRVGTVNTEAFF
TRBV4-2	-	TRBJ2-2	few	TGTGCCAGCAGCCAAGCGAGCGCACACACCGGGGAGCTGTTTTTT	CASSQASAHTGELFF
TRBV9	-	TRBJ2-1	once	TGTGCCAGCAGCGCCGATGGTAGCGGAATGGGAGAGCAGTTCTTC	CASSADGSGMGEQFF
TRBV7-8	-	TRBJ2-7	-	TGTGCCAGCAGCTTAGGGGGCCCTTACGAGCAGTACTTC	CASSLGGPYEQYF
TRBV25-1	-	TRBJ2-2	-	TGTGCCAGCAGCACGGTTAACACCGGGGAGCTGTTTTTT	CASSTVNTGELFF
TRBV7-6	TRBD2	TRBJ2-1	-	TGTGCCAGCAGCTTAGATAGCGGGAGGTTATACAATGAGCAGTTCTTC	CASSLDSGRLYNEQFF
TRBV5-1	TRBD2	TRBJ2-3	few	TGCGCCAGCAGCTTGGGAACTAGCGTAACAGATACGCAGTATTTT	CASSLGTSVTDTQYF
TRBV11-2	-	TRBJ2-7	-	TGTGCCAGCAGCTCAGGAATAGGGGGCGAGCAGTACTTC	CASSSGIGGEQYF
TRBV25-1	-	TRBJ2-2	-	TGTGCCAGCAGTGCGGGGAGGGAGCTGTTTTTT	CASSAGRELFF